This TCR beta chain was sequenced for a study of CD4+ T cells in melanoma. V lost 1 base to trimming and J lost 8 bases; unmatched junction nucleotides: 4. This CDR3 has 15 amino acids. Germline-derived CDR1 and CDR2 are SGHTA and FQGNSA. Using immunoSEQ multiplex PCR, the repertoire was profiled, and TCRdb retains in-frame clones only, with some absent. Of over 100,000 clones listed, 92% are singletons. This TCR derives from a human donor with melanoma. The V call is TRBV7-2, the J call TRBJ1-4; 10 nucleotides match TRBD1. Sequencing input: peripheral blood. CDR3 bases: TGTGCCAGCAGCTTAGAGACAGGGGGCCGGGAAAAACTGTTTTTT. This encodes CASSLETGGREKLFF.